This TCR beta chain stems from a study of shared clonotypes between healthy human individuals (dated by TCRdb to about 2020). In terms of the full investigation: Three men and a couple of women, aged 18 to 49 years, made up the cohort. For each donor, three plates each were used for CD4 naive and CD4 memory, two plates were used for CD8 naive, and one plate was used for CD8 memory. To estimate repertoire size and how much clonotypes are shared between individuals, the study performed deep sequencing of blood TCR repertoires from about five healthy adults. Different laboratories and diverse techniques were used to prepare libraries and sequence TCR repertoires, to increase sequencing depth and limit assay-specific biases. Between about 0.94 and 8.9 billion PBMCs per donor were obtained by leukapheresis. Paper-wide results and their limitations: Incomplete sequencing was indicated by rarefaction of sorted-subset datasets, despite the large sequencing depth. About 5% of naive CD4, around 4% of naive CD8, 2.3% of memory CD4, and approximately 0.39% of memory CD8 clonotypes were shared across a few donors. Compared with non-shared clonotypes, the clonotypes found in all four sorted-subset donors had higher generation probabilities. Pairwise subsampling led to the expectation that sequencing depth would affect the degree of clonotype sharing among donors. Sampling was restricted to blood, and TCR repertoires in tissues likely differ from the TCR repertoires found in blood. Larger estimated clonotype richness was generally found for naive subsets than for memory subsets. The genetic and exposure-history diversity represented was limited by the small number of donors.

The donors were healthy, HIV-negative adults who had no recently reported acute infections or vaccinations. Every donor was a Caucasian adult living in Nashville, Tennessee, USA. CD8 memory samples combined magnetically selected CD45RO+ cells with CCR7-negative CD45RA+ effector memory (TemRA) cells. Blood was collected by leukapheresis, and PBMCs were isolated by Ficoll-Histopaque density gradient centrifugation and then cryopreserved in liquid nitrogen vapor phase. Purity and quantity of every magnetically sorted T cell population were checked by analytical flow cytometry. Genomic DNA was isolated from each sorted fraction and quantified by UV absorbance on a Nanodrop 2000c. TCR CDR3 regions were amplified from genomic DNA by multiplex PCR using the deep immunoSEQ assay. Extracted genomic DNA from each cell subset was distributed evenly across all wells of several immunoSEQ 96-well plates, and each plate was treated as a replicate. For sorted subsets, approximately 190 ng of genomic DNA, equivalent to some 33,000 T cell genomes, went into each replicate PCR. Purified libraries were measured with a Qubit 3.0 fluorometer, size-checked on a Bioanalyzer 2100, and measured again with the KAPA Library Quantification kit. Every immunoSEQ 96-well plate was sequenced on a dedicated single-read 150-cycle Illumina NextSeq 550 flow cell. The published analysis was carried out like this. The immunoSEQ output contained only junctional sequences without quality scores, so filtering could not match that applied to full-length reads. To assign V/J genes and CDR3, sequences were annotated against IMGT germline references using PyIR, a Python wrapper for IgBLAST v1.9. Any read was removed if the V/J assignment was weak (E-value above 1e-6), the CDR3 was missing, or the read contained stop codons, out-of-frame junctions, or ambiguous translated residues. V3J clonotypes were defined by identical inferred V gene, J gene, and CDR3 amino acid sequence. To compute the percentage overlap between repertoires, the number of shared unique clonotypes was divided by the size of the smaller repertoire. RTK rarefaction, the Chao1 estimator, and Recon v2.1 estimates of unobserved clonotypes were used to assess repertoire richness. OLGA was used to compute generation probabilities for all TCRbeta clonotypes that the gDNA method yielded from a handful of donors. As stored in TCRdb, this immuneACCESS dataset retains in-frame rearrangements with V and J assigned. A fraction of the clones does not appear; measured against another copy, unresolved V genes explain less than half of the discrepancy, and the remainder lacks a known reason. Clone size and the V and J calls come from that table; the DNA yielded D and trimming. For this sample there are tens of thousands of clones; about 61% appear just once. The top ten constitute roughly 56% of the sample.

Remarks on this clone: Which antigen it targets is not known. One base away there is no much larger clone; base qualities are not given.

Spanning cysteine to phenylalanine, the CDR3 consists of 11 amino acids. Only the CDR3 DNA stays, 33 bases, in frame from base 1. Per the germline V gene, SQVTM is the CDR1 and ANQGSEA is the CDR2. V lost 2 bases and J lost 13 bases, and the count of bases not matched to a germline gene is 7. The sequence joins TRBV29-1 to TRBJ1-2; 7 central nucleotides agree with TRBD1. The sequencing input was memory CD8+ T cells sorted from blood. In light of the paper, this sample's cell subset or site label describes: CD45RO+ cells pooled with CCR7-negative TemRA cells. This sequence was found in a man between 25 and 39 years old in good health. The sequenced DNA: TGCAGCGTTGAACCAACAGGGGTAGGCACCTTC. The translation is CSVEPTGVGTF.